The rows below give T cell receptor beta chains drawn from one sample of a study of blood T cell repertoires in COVID-19. Some clones are missing from TCRdb's copy, which holds only in-frame ones; the method was immunoSEQ multiplex PCR. The sample lists just under 350,000 clones, around 83% occurring once. Sequences were obtained from peripheral blood. The receptor source for this set is a man aged 25-45 years with active or convalescent COVID-19. The CDR3 runs from the conserved cysteine through the conserved F or W. Each record gives: J gene, D gene, clone size, V gene, CDR3 protein, CDR3 DNA. A D gene is named only where the DNA matches it firmly. Only part of the rows carry a size: once, few, many, or a class if the clone is expanded.

>TRBJ1-5|.|.|TRBV10-3
CAISDNSQPQHF
TGTGCCATCAGTGATAATTCTCAGCCCCAGCATTTT
>TRBJ2-7|TRBD1|.|TRBV4-2
CASSPTGTGSSYEQYF
TGTGCCAGCAGCCCAACCGGGACAGGGAGCTCCTACGAGCAGTACTTC
>TRBJ2-7|TRBD2|.|TRBV6-1
CASSEGLAGEQYF
TGTGCCAGCAGTGAAGGACTAGCGGGAGAGCAGTACTTC
>TRBJ1-2|.|.|TRBV28
CASSFRGDGLGGYTF
TGTGCCAGCAGTTTTCGGGGGGACGGTTTGGGCGGCTACACCTTC
>TRBJ1-2|TRBD1|.|TRBV6-2/TRBV6-3
CASSVRRDRGRGYGYTF
TGTGCCAGCAGTGTACGCCGGGACAGGGGGCGCGGCTATGGCTACACCTTC
>TRBJ2-2|.|.|TRBV7-3
CASSLTGLTGELFF
TGTGCCAGCAGCTTGACAGGTCTCACCGGGGAGCTGTTTTTT
>TRBJ1-2|TRBD1|few|TRBV4-3
CASSQDAGTGAYTF
TGCGCCAGCAGCCAAGACGCCGGGACAGGTGCCTACACCTTC
>TRBJ1-1|.|.|TRBV6-5
CASSYQLPGNTEAFF
TGTGCCAGCAGTTACCAACTGCCCGGGAACACTGAAGCTTTCTTT
>TRBJ2-7|.|.|TRBV6-5
CASTPGRLSYEQYF
TGTGCCAGCACCCCAGGGAGGCTATCTTACGAGCAGTACTTC
>TRBJ2-5|.|.|TRBV29-1
CSVDSSITIQETQYF
TGCAGCGTTGACTCATCCATCACTATCCAAGAGACCCAGTACTTC
>TRBJ2-2|.|.|TRBV11-2
CASTPSQAFTGELFF
TGTGCCAGCACCCCCTCGCAGGCATTCACCGGGGAGCTGTTTTTT
>TRBJ2-7|.|.|TRBV27
CASSSIYEQYF
TGTGCCAGCAGTTCCATCTACGAGCAGTACTTC
>TRBJ1-4|.|.|TRBV13
CASSLVQEKLFF
TGTGCCAGCAGCTTAGTCCAGGAAAAACTGTTTTTT
>TRBJ1-1|.|.|TRBV5-1
CASRNRNLNTEAFF
TGCGCCAGCAGGAACAGGAACCTAAACACTGAAGCTTTCTTT
>TRBJ2-3|TRBD2|.|TRBV5-1
CASSSEGLAAGAGETQYF
TGCGCCAGCAGCTCCGAGGGACTAGCGGCGGGAGCCGGGGAGACGCAGTATTTT
>TRBJ1-5|.|.|TRBV19
CASSIKTRLFNQPQHF
TGTGCCAGTAGTATCAAAACACGCCTTTTTAATCAGCCCCAGCATTTT
>TRBJ1-2|.|.|TRBV5-6
CASSPGPGNYGYTF
TGTGCCAGCAGCCCCGGCCCGGGTAACTATGGCTACACCTTC
>TRBJ1-5|.|.|TRBV4-3
CASSPEVSGNQPQHF
TGCGCCAGCAGCCCAGAGGTATCGGGCAATCAGCCCCAGCATTTT
>TRBJ1-4|TRBD1|many|TRBV15
CATSGDQGGLNEKLFF
TGTGCCACCAGCGGCGACCAGGGGGGTTTAAACGAAAAACTGTTTTTT
>TRBJ2-7|TRBD1|.|TRBV27
CASLRRQGAYEQYF
TGTGCCAGCCTCCGGAGACAGGGGGCTTACGAGCAGTACTTC